Presented here are 31 T cell receptor beta chains from one specimen sequenced in a study of immune evolution from preneoplasia to lung adenocarcinoma. Using immunoSEQ multiplex PCR, the repertoire was profiled, and TCRdb retains in-frame clones only, with some absent. This repertoire shows fewer than 50,000 clones, over 75% found once; its top ten account for about 4.4%. The sample comprised FFPE invasive lung adenocarcinoma tissue. These receptors originate from a person aged 60 to 70 with lung adenocarcinoma.

V and J are TRBV28 and TRBJ1-5, with D perhaps matching TRBD1 (5 bases). The V gene's germline CDR1 is MDHEN and CDR2 SYDVKM. V lost 2 bases and J 2 bases, leaving 7 bases between the germline ends. The CDR3 contains 14 residues. This CDR3 is CASSLLGGNQPQHF. The CDR3 DNA reads TGTGCCAGCAGTTTACTAGGGGGCAATCAGCCCCAGCATTTT.

This clone has only one observation. The chain uses TRBV6-1 and TRBJ2-7; D is unclear. Per the germline V gene, CDR1 is MNHNS and CDR2 is SASEGT. The CDR3 runs to 13 residues. V was trimmed by 1 base and J by 4 bases, leaving 8 bases between them. The CDR3 DNA follows: TGTGCCAGCAGTGAAGAAGCCAGATACGAGCAGTACTTC. Encoded protein: CASSEEARYEQYF.

This clone was observed a few times. The rearrangement joins TRBV7-2 to TRBJ1-5, with a possible D match to TRBD1 (5 bases). Looked up from germline, CDR1 is SGHTA and CDR2 is FQGNSA. The CDR3 has 15 residues. V was shortened by 5 bases and J by 0 bases, with 11 bases between the two germline ends. The CDR3 protein is CASSAGQVSNQPQHF. CDR3 bases: TGTGCCAGCAGCGCCGGACAAGTTAGCAATCAGCCCCAGCATTTT.

The V gene is TRBV23-1, the J gene TRBJ1-4; D call uncertain. TRBV23-1 is labeled an ORF, and its function is uncertain. The CDR3 totals 9 residues. Trimming removed 6 bases at V and 13 bases at J, with 6 bases between. CDR3 region: CASRGRLFF. DNA for the CDR3: TGCGCCAGCAGAGGCCGACTGTTTTTT.

V usage is TRBV6-1 and J usage is TRBJ2-1; 11 nucleotides align to TRBD2. The length of the CDR3 is 15 residues. The V gene end was trimmed by 8 bases and the J gene end by 7 bases; junction bases not matched to a gene: 10. Germline-derived CDR1 and CDR2 are MNHNS and SASEGT. The DNA for the CDR3 is TGTGCCAGCTTAGCCGGGACTAGCGGAGTAAATGAGCAGTTCTTC. Residues: CASLAGTSGVNEQFF.

The chain employs TRBV18 and TRBJ1-1; no reliable D call. The ends were cut back, 4 bases at V and 0 bases at J, with 9 bases in the middle. The CDR3 runs 14 residues. The germline CDR1 and CDR2 sequences are KGHSH and LQKENI. CDR3 bases: TGTGCCAGCTCACTTTCAATTATGAACACTGAAGCTTTCTTT. It specifies CASSLSIMNTEAFF.

The DNA of the CDR3 is TGTGCCAGCAGCTTACTTAGCGGGAGGACAGATACGCAGTATTTT. Its translation is CASSLLSGRTDTQYF. The chain is built from TRBV7-2 and TRBJ2-3; TRBD2 aligns across 10 bases. V lost 2 bases to trimming and J lost 3 bases; unmatched junction nucleotides: 2. Germline V CDR1 and CDR2: SGHTA, FQGNSA. The CDR3 totals 15 residues.

CDR3 sequence (DNA): TGTGCCAGCAGTACCGCCCAGGGGGGGGCCAATGAGCAGTTCTTC. This encodes CASSTAQGGANEQFF. The chain is built from TRBV28 and TRBJ2-1, with D possibly being TRBD1 or TRBD2 (7 bases each). The V end was cut by 5 bases, the J end by 6 bases, with 17 bases between. The CDR3 extends over 15 amino acids. The germline CDR1 and CDR2 sequences are MDHEN and SYDVKM.

The chain is built from TRBV5-4 and TRBJ2-1; 8 nucleotides align to TRBD1. This CDR3 has 15 amino acids. V was pared by 4 bases and J by 1 base, with 4 bases of the junction left unmatched. The V gene's germline CDR1 is SGHNT and CDR2 YYREEE (reference sequence). The CDR3 DNA reads as TGTGCCAGCAGCGCGACAGGGGATTCCTACAATGAGCAGTTCTTC. Its translation is CASSATGDSYNEQFF.

The rearrangement uses TRBV14 and TRBJ1-2, with D perhaps matching TRBD1 (6 bases). This CDR3 is built from 15 residues. Trimming stripped 0 bases from V and 4 bases from J, with 12 bases between. In germline, CDR1 is SGHDN, CDR2 FVKESK. The CDR3 loop is CASSQDTGNPYGYTF. The CDR3 DNA sequence: TGTGCCAGCAGCCAAGATACAGGGAATCCCTATGGCTACACCTTC. The full variable domain, rest sourced from reference TRBV14 and TRBJ1-2, is EAGVTQFPSHSVIEKGQTVTLRCDPISGHDNLYWYRRVMGKEIKFLLHFVKESKQDESGMPNNRFLAERTGGTYSTLKVQPAELEDSGVYFCASSQDTGNPYGYTFGSGTRLTVV.

This chain links TRBV5-1 with TRBJ2-6; D may be TRBD1 (5 bases). Germline assignment: CDR1 SGHRS and CDR2 YFSETQ. Trimming removed 4 bases at V and 4 bases at J, with 18 bases between. The CDR3 loop spans 17 amino acids. Here the CDR3 reads CASSPSLLGQGANVLTF. As DNA, the CDR3 is TGCGCCAGCAGCCCCAGTTTATTGGGGCAGGGGGCCAACGTCCTGACTTTC.

V is TRBV19 and J is TRBJ1-2; 7 positions match TRBD1. V shed 4 bases and J 0 bases; nucleotides not matched to a gene: 2. CDR1 LNHDA and CDR2 SQIVND come from the germline V gene (reference sequence). The CDR3 loop spans 14 amino acids. The CDR3 sequence: CASSKGQSNYGYTF. For the CDR3, the DNA is TGTGCCAGTAGTAAGGGACAGTCTAACTATGGCTACACCTTC.

In this sample, this clone turned up once. The chain combines TRBV29-1 with TRBJ2-2; the D gene could be TRBD1 or TRBD2 (5 bases each). The CDR3 has 16 residues. Germline V gene sequence: CDR1 SQVTM, CDR2 ANQGSEA. Trimming stripped 1 base from V and 5 bases from J, with 17 bases between. The CDR3 DNA sequence: TGCAGCGTTGAAGGACAGTTTCGGGGAAAAACCGGGGAGCTGTTTTTT. This sequence encodes CSVEGQFRGKTGELFF.

Of note for this clone: The same CDR3 also results from other DNA sequences found in this sample. The chain carries TRBV28 and TRBJ1-2; D ambiguous. Per the germline V gene, CDR1 is MDHEN and CDR2 is SYDVKM. With 3 bases removed from V and 5 bases from J, the gap between germline ends came to 10 bases. The CDR3 spans 13 residues. CDR3 nucleotides: TGTGCCAGCAGTTTGGGAACAGAGTATGGCTACACCTTC. Translating it yields CASSLGTEYGYTF.

The rearrangement links TRBV30 to TRBJ1-4; D may be TRBD1 (5 bases). The CDR3 is 12 amino acids. V dropped 5 bases and J dropped 6 bases, with 10 bases sitting between them. The germline V gene encodes CDR1 GTSNPN and CDR2 SVGIG (reference sequence). CDR3 residues: CAWGTDDEKLFF. CDR3 in DNA: TGTGCCTGGGGGACCGATGATGAAAAACTGTTTTTT. Supplemented by reference TRBV30 and TRBJ1-4, the full variable domain reads SQTIHQWPATLVQPVGSPLSLECTVEGTSNPNLYWYRQAAGRGLQLLFYSVGIGQISSEVPQNLSASRPQDRQFILSSKKLLLSDSGFYLCAWGTDDEKLFFGSGTQLSVL.

The chain has TRBV19 and TRBJ2-7; D is possibly TRBD2 (5 bases). The ends were cut back, 4 bases at V and 4 bases at J, with 11 bases in the middle. The CDR3 runs 13 residues. CDR1 is LNHDA and CDR2 is SQIVND in the germline V gene (reference sequence). CDR3 amino acids: CASSRRVEYEQYF. The CDR3 nucleotides read TGTGCCAGTAGTAGGCGGGTGGAGTACGAGCAGTACTTC.

This sequence joins TRBV28 and TRBJ1-1, with unresolved D. The CDR3 spans 14 residues. The germline CDR1 and CDR2 sequences are MDHEN and SYDVKM. V was shortened by 5 bases and J by 1 base, with 11 bases between the two germline ends. The CDR3 sequence is CASSTASWNTEAFF. CDR3 DNA: TGTGCCAGCAGTACCGCCAGCTGGAACACTGAAGCTTTCTTT.

The chain joins TRBV19 to TRBJ2-7; D is uncertain. Germline V CDR1 and CDR2: LNHDA, SQIVND (reference sequence). With 3 bases removed from V and 0 bases from J, the gap between germline ends came to 12 bases. This CDR3 spans 15 amino acids. In DNA form, the CDR3 reads TGTGCCAGTAGTATGTTGGCGTCGAGCTCCTACGAGCAGTACTTC. This sequence encodes CASSMLASSSYEQYF.

V is TRBV10-3 and J is TRBJ2-5; either TRBD1 or TRBD2 may fit D (5 bases each). The CDR3 totals 14 residues. The germline V and J ends were trimmed by 3 bases and 4 bases, with 12 bases remaining between them. Germline CDR1 is ENHRY and CDR2 is SYGVKD. CDR3 in amino acids: CAISDSGAGETQYF. In nucleotides, the CDR3 is TGTGCCATCAGTGACTCCGGGGCCGGAGAGACCCAGTACTTC.

This sequence joins TRBV15 and TRBJ2-5; D tentatively fits TRBD1 or TRBD2 (5 bases each). In germline, CDR1 is LNHNV, CDR2 YYDKDF (reference sequence). Trimming pared 0 bases from V and 4 bases from J, leaving 15 bases between. This CDR3 contains 16 residues. CDR3 in amino acids: CATSREGTWGGETQYF. The CDR3 DNA follows: TGTGCCACCAGCAGAGAGGGGACGTGGGGCGGAGAGACCCAGTACTTC.

The V gene is TRBV28, the J gene TRBJ1-4; D uncertain. Trimming shortened V by 3 bases and J by 2 bases, and 10 bases separated the two germline ends. Germline V gene lookup returns CDR1 MDHEN and CDR2 SYDVKM. The CDR3 consists of 15 residues. The CDR3 DNA follows: TGTGCCAGCAGTTTTTCCGGATATACTAATGAAAAACTGTTTTTT. This encodes CASSFSGYTNEKLFF.

V and J are TRBV19 and TRBJ1-5; D not resolved. Trimming removed 3 bases from V and 1 base from J, with 7 bases in between. The CDR3 has 14 residues. Per germline, CDR1 LNHDA and CDR2 SQIVND (reference sequence). CDR3 region: CASSISWSNQPQHF. The CDR3 coding sequence is TGTGCCAGTAGTATTAGTTGGAGCAATCAGCCCCAGCATTTT.

The chain recombines TRBV7-9 with TRBJ2-7, with 7 bases aligning to TRBD1. This CDR3 region has 14 residues. Germline V gene lookup returns CDR1 SEHNR and CDR2 FQNEAQ (reference sequence). V dropped 5 bases and J dropped 2; count of bases not matched to a gene: 6. The CDR3 DNA follows: TGTGCCAGCAGCCCGGACAGGTTCACCTACGAGCAGTACTTC. Protein product: CASSPDRFTYEQYF.

CDR3 nucleotide sequence: TGTGCTAGTGGAACTGCGACAGATACGCAGTATTTT. As protein: CASGTATDTQYF. J is TRBJ2-3 and V is TRBV12-5; D remains unclear. Trimming removed 6 bases at V and 3 bases at J, with 7 bases between. Germline values: CDR1 LGHNT, CDR2 FRNRAP. The CDR3 runs 12 residues.

A few counts support this clone. This chain uses TRBV28 with TRBJ2-3; D is possibly TRBD1 (6 bases). V gave up 4 bases and J gave up 2 bases, with 16 bases separating them. CDR1 and CDR2 (germline): MDHEN, SYDVKM. The CDR3 spans 16 residues. As DNA, the CDR3 is TGTGCCAGCAGTTCACCGGGACATACCTACACAGATACGCAGTATTTT. This codes for CASSSPGHTYTDTQYF.

J is TRBJ1-1 and V is TRBV2, with D tentatively TRBD1 (6 bases). V shed 4 bases and J shed 6 bases, with 15 bases lying between them. The CDR3 is 14 amino acids. The V gene's germline CDR1 is SNHLY and CDR2 FYNNEI. The CDR3 here is CASSATGSRPEAFF. The DNA of the CDR3 is TGTGCCAGCAGTGCTACAGGGAGTCGACCTGAAGCTTTCTTT.

The chain carries TRBV19 and TRBJ1-1; no clear D. V was shortened by 7 bases and J by 8 bases, with 17 bases between the two germline ends. Germline CDR1 LNHDA, CDR2 SQIVND (reference sequence). The CDR3 length is 13 residues. CDR3: CASTSPGNIEAFF. CDR3 in DNA: TGTGCCAGTACTTCACCCGGGAATATCGAAGCTTTCTTT. Full variable domain (missing parts from reference TRBV19 and TRBJ1-1): DGGITQSPKYLFRKEGQNVTLSCEQNLNHDAMYWYRQDPGQGLRLIYYSQIVNDFQKGDIAEGYSVSREKKESFPLTVTSAQKNPTAFYLCASTSPGNIEAFFGQGTRLTVV.

This clone has more than one count but fewer than ten. The chain employs TRBV7-9 and TRBJ2-1; TRBD2 agrees at 12 bases. Germline V gene lookup returns CDR1 SEHNR and CDR2 FQNEAQ (reference sequence). Trimming removed 4 bases from V and 7 bases from J; junction bases left unmatched: 5. The CDR3 is made up of 15 amino acids. CDR3 sequence: CASSSGLAGLNEQFF. In nucleotides, the CDR3 is TGTGCCAGCAGCTCCGGACTAGCGGGATTAAATGAGCAGTTCTTC.

This clone was recorded a few times. The chain's CDR3 is CASSVEGTDTQYF. The CDR3 nucleotides read TGTGCCAGCAGCGTAGAGGGGACAGATACGCAGTATTTT. This chain connects TRBV9 to TRBJ2-3, with D perhaps TRBD1 (5 bases). CDR3 size: 13 residues. Trimming removed 0 bases from V and 3 bases from J, with 5 bases in between. Per germline, CDR1 SGDLS and CDR2 YYNGEE.

The chain links TRBV28 to TRBJ2-2; D ambiguous. V was cut by 8 bases and J by 4 bases, with 11 bases left in between. CDR1 is MDHEN, CDR2 SYDVKM, per germline. CDR3 length equals 13 residues. CDR3 loop: CASCPLRTGELFF. CDR3 nucleotide sequence: TGTGCCAGCTGTCCCTTGCGCACCGGGGAGCTGTTTTTT.

This CDR3 reads CASSPGQSQETQYF. CDR3 in DNA: TGCGCCAGCAGCCCTGGACAGAGCCAAGAGACCCAGTACTTC. V is TRBV5-1 and J is TRBJ2-5; possibly TRBD1 for D (6 bases). Germline lookup yields CDR1 SGHRS and CDR2 YFSETQ. V gave up 4 bases and J gave up 1 base, with 11 bases separating them. The CDR3 runs 14 residues.